The 3 T cell receptor beta chains presented below share a single source sample, sequenced in a study of blood T cell repertoires in COVID-19. The table came from immunoSEQ multiplex PCR; TCRdb's copy has only in-frame clones and leaves some out. The top ten clones hold 11% of a sample with about 320,000 clones, roughly 86% of them seen once. The sample was peripheral blood. These receptor sequences come from a woman aged 25 to 45 with COVID-19, enrolled during active disease.

The chain is built from TRBV27 and TRBJ2-7; D not certain. The CDR3 length is 13 residues. V gave up 6 bases and J gave up 0 bases, with 9 bases separating them. The V gene's germline CDR1 is MNHEY and CDR2 SMNVEV (reference sequence). In nucleotides, the CDR3 is TGTGCCAGCAGGCTAAGCATCTCCTACGAGCAGTACTTC. Its translation: CASRLSISYEQYF.

The chain uses TRBV5-1 and TRBJ1-4; D is possibly TRBD1 (6 bases). Germline values: CDR1 SGHRS, CDR2 YFSETQ. Trimming pared 1 base from V and 5 bases from J, leaving 9 bases between. This CDR3 contains 14 residues. The CDR3 loop reads CASSLNRVNEKLFF. CDR3 nucleotides: TGCGCCAGCAGCTTGAACAGGGTCAATGAAAAACTGTTTTTT.

This clone appeared a single time. The chain recombines TRBV7-9 with TRBJ1-2; D is perhaps TRBD1 (5 bases). Germline assignment: CDR1 SEHNR and CDR2 FQNEAQ (reference sequence). The CDR3 has 13 amino acids. V lost 5 bases and J lost 4, with 11 bases in between. For the CDR3, the DNA is TGTGCCAGCAGCGAAGGGGTTGGCTATGGCTACACCTTC. Translation: CASSEGVGYGYTF.